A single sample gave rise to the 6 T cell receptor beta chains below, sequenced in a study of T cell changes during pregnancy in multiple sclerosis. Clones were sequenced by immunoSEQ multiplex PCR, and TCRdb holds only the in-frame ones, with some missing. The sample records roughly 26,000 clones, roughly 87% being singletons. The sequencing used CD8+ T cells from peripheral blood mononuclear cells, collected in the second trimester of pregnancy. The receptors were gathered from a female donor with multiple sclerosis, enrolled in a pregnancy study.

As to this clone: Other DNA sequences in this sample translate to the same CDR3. Here the CDR3 DNA reads TGTGCCAGCAGTTTAGGACAGGGTGGGTACGAGCAGTACTTC. It is translated as CASSLGQGGYEQYF. This chain connects TRBV28 to TRBJ2-7; 8 bases line up with TRBD1. The V and J ends lost 2 bases and 4 bases, in that order; junction bases with no gene match: 4. The CDR3 is 14 residues long. Germline CDR1 MDHEN, CDR2 SYDVKM.

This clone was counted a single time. Here the CDR3 reads CASSITSEGVPEAFF. CDR3 bases: TGTGCCAGTAGTATTACATCGGAGGGTGTCCCTGAAGCTTTCTTT. This chain joins TRBV19 and TRBJ1-1; no clear D gene. CDR1 is LNHDA, CDR2 SQIVND, per germline (reference sequence). The length of the CDR3 is 15 residues. Between the trimmed V and J ends, which lost 3 bases and 6 bases, there was a span of 17 bases. The variable domain in full, with the rest retrieved from reference TRBV19 and TRBJ1-1, is DGGITQSPKYLFRKEGQNVTLSCEQNLNHDAMYWYRQDPGQGLRLIYYSQIVNDFQKGDIAEGYSVSREKKESFPLTVTSAQKNPTAFYLCASSITSEGVPEAFFGQGTRLTVV.

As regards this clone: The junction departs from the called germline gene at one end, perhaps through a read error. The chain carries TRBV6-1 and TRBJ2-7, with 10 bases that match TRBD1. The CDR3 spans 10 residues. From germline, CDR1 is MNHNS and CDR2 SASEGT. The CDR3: CASSGGQGSF. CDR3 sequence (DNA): TGTGCCAGCAGTGGGGGACAGGGGAGCTTC.

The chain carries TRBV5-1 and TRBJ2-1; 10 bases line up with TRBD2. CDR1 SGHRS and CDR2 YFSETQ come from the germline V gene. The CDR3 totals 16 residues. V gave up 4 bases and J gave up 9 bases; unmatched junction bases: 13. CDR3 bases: TGCGCCAGCAGCGTTCAGACTAGCGGGCTGACGCTTGAGCAGTTCTTC. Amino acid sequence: CASSVQTSGLTLEQFF.

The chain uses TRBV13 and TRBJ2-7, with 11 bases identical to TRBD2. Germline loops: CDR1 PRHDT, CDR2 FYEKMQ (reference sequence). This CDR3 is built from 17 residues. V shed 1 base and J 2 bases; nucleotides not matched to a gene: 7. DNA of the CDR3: TGTGCCAGCAGCTTAGAAGGGACTAGCGGTGAAACCTACGAGCAGTACTTC. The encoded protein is CASSLEGTSGETYEQYF.

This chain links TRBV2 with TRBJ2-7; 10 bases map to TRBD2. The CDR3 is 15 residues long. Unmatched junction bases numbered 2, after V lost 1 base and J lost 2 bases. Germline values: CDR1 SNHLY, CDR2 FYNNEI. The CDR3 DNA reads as TGTGCCAGCAGTGAAGGGACTAGCGGTACCTACGAGCAGTACTTC. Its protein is CASSEGTSGTYEQYF.